This T cell receptor beta chain was recorded in a study of blood T cell repertoires in COVID-19. The junction had 10 bases not matched to a gene; V was cut back by 8 bases and J by 7 bases. The CDR3 spans 14 residues. CDR1 is MNHEY, CDR2 SVGAGI, per germline. The data were produced by immunoSEQ multiplex PCR, yet TCRdb's version contains in-frame clones alone and is incomplete. The table records some 170,000 clones, around 76% of them present only once. What was sequenced was peripheral blood. This chain links TRBV6-5 with TRBJ2-5, with 10 bases that match TRBD2. The sequence came from an older woman with acute or convalescent COVID-19. CDR3 in amino acids: CASAERGGLRTQYF. The CDR3 DNA reads as TGTGCCAGCGCCGAGCGGGGGGGTTTACGGACCCAGTACTTC.